A selection of T cell receptor beta chains follows, all from one sample in a study of T cells after posttransplantation cyclophosphamide. Data came from immunoSEQ multiplex PCR; TCRdb stores just in-frame clones and leaves some out. The profile shows about 6,000 clones, 95% to 98% of them singletons. The sequenced sample consisted of memory CD4+ T cells sorted from PBMCs. The receptors were sampled from a middle-aged man in good health, CMV-negative, and a related stem cell transplant donor. Both conserved end residues are trimmed from each CDR3.

v_call	j_call	cdr3_aa
TRBV7-2	TRBJ2-1	ASSHRTSGSYNEQF
TRBV7-9	TRBJ1-4	ASSFTTGSQVAEKLF
TRBV11-2	TRBJ2-5	ASSSGTVTQETQY
TRBV30	TRBJ2-5	AWSVVREGPQETQY
TRBV7-2	TRBJ1-5	ASSQNGQGPSQH
TRBV7-2	TRBJ1-6	ASSSGQGFNSPLH
TRBV29-1	-	SVRDSNQNEQY
TRBV28	TRBJ2-7	ASATPGHPGSYEQY
TRBV6-1	TRBJ1-4	ASTDPRDGEKLF
TRBV27	TRBJ2-1	ASSFQGGRLGRGYNEQF
TRBV7-2	TRBJ2-1	ASSLVNSGSVLTEQF